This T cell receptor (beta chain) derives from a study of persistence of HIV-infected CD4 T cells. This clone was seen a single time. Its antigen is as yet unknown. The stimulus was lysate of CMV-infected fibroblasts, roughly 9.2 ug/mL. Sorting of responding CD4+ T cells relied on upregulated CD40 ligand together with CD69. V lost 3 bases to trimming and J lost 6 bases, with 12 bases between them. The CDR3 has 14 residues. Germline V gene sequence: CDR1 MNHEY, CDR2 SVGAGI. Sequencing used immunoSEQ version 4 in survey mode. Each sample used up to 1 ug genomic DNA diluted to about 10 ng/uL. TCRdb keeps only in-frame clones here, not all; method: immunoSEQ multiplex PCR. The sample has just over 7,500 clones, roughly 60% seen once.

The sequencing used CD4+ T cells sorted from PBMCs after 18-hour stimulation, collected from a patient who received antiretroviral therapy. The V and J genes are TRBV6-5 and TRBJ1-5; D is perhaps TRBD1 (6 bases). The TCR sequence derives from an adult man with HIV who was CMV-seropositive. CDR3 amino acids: CASSYKVGGQPQHF. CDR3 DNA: TGTGCCAGCAGTTATAAGGTAGGGGGTCAGCCCCAGCATTTT.